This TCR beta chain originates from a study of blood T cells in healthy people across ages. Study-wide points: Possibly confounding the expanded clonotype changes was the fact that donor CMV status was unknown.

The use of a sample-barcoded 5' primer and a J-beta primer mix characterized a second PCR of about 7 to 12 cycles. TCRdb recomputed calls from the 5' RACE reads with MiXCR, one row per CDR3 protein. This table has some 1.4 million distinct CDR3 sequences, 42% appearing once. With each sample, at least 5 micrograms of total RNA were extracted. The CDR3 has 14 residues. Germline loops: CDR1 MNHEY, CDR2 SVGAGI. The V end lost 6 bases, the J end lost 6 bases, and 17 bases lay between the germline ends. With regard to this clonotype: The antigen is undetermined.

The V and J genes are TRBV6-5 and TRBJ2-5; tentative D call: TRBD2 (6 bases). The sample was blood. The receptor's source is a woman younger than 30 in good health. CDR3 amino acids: CASRPGLSEKTQYF. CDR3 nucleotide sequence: TGTGCCAGCAGACCGGGACTCTCAGAAAAGACCCAGTACTTC.